The 3 T cell receptor beta chains below were found in one sample sequenced in a study of early T cells in non-severe SARS-CoV-2 infection. From the 5' RACE reads, TCRdb called clonotypes with MiXCR, one entry per CDR3 protein. The sample lists 15,000 to 20,000 distinct CDR3 sequences; approximately 5.4% were seen once. Sequencing was done on a sample of whole blood. The receptors derive from an adult who was a healthcare worker with PCR-confirmed SARS-CoV-2 infection or an uninfected control (not recorded which).

This clonotype was seen ten or more times. This chain links TRBV28 with TRBJ1-5; D gene unclear. The V and J ends lost 5 bases and 5 bases respectively, with 7 bases between them. This CDR3 region has 12 residues. The germline V gene has CDR1 MDHEN and CDR2 SYDVKM. The CDR3 region has the DNA TGTGCCAGCAGTCTACCCCATCAGCCCCAGCATTTT. Amino acid sequence: CASSLPHQPQHF.

In its sample, this clonotype is medium-sized. The genes are TRBV11-1 and TRBJ2-1; tentatively, D is TRBD1 (7 bases). Germline CDR1 reads SGHAT; CDR2 reads FQDESV (reference sequence). The CDR3 is made up of 15 amino acids. Trimming left V 6 bases short and J 4 bases short, with 16 bases between. CDR3 in amino acids: CASSKTGTRYNEQFF. The CDR3 DNA follows: TGTGCCAGCAGTAAGACAGGGACTCGTTACAATGAGCAGTTCTTC.

In this sample, this clonotype is medium-sized. CDR3 DNA sequence: TGTGCCAGCTCACAAGGAATTGAAGCTTTCTTT. Its protein is CASSQGIEAFF. V and J are TRBV18 and TRBJ1-1; D uncertain. Trimming pared 4 bases from V and 7 bases from J, leaving 7 bases between. The germline CDR1 and CDR2 sequences are KGHSH and LQKENI. This CDR3 spans 11 amino acids.